This T cell receptor beta chain was identified in a study of shared clonotypes between healthy human individuals. Study results and limitations: Expectations were that clonotype sharing among donors would be affected by sequencing depth.

Worth noting for this clone: The antigen remains undetermined. Other DNA sequences from this sample encode an identical CDR3 as well.

Only in-frame clones appear in the TCRdb table, and some are missing; sequencing was by immunoSEQ multiplex PCR. The data show 2 million to 2.5 million clones, about 92% seen once. Terminally differentiated effector memory CD45RA+ cells were excluded by CCR7 positive selection of CD45RO-negative cells. Germline CDR1 reads MGHRA; CDR2 reads YSYEKL. The CDR3 has 14 amino acids. Trimming left V 0 bases short and J 8 bases short, with 13 bases between. Material for sequencing was naive CD8+ T cells from PBMCs. The source is a young man in good health. Some clones in this sample may be carry-over from other donors' samples. The chain couples TRBV4-1 to TRBJ1-2; D is uncertain. CDR3 amino acids: CASSQEGLPYGYTF. The CDR3, as DNA: TGCGCCAGCAGCCAAGAGGGTCTACCTTACGGCTACACCTTC.